This record covers a single T cell receptor (beta chain). What it binds is unknown. This entry belongs to a study of CD4 T cells in relation to SARS-CoV-2 and coronaviruses. Background on the study: Controls used an HIV-1 Nef peptide pool or no peptide.

The unexposed donors gave CD4+ T cells in about 2011-2019, prior to COVID-19. After around nine days of culture, CD4+ T cells were isolated. Unexposed-donor CD4+ T cells were probed with SARS-CoV-2 S/N and four cold-coronavirus spikes, cells permitting. Here immunoSEQ multiplex PCR was the method, and the copy in TCRdb shows in-frame clones only, minus some. The table includes some 21,000 clones, 76% detected once. General study findings and limits: This crossreactivity analysis covered spike protein alone, no other viral proteins.

This CDR3 contains 14 residues. The trim removed 4 bases at V and 2 bases at J, leaving 2 bases unmatched. Germline V lookup: CDR1 MRHNA, CDR2 SNTAGT. This TCR came from a human donor in good health. V usage is TRBV6-4 and J usage is TRBJ2-3, with 8 bases matching TRBD2. The sequencing input was CD4+ T cells from PBMCs, cultured in vitro. The CDR3: CASSAGGPTDTQYF. The CDR3, as DNA: TGTGCCAGCAGTGCGGGAGGGCCCACAGATACGCAGTATTTT.